The clone carrying this T cell receptor (beta chain) was seen just once. Measured with immunoSEQ multiplex PCR; TCRdb has only the in-frame clones, and not every one. The data show hundreds of thousands of clones, with 85% seen just once and about 2% held by the top ten. Shortly before study entry, within 2 weeks, exposed participants had met a COVID-19 case. The source of the sample is a study of blood T cell repertoires in COVID-19. Background on the study: PBMCs, B-cell-depleted T cells, or T cells provided the cDNA or gDNA that made up the material.

This CDR3 is 14 amino acids long. Trimming left V 6 bases short and J 8 bases short, with 17 bases between. The germline V gene encodes CDR1 MDHEN and CDR2 SYDVKM. The chain combines TRBV28 with TRBJ2-1, with D perhaps matching TRBD1 (5 bases). Sequenced material: PBMCs or T cells enriched from blood (not recorded which). This receptor was obtained from a young woman who had been exposed to COVID-19. The CDR3 DNA follows: TGTGCCAGCAGCCCCCCCCAGGGTAGGCATGAGCAGTTCTTC. This sequence encodes CASSPPQGRHEQFF.